The 6 T cell receptor beta chains listed next were all sequenced from one sample in a study of shared clonotypes between healthy human individuals. The data were produced by immunoSEQ multiplex PCR, yet TCRdb's version contains in-frame clones alone and is incomplete. Of 950,000 to 1,100,000 clones in the sample, around 75% were seen once. Specimen: memory CD4+ T cells sorted from blood. As to subset: CD45RA-negative fraction. Every receptor here comes from a man aged 18 to 29 in good health.

This clone was detected a few times. The chain links TRBV5-4 to TRBJ1-2; D call uncertain. The CDR3 extends over 14 amino acids. With 0 bases removed from V and 8 bases from J, the gap between germline ends came to 14 bases. Germline CDR1 is SGHNT and CDR2 is YYREEE (reference sequence). The CDR3 nucleotides are TGTGCCAGCAGCTTGGAATTCGGGGAAGGCGGCTACACCTTC. This translates into CASSLEFGEGGYTF.

In nucleotides, the CDR3 is TGTGCCAGCAGTGAATCGGGGCAAACCTATGGCTACACCTTC. Residues: CASSESGQTYGYTF. This rearrangement joins TRBV25-1 to TRBJ1-2, with D possibly matching TRBD1 (5 bases). The ends were cut back, 1 base at V and 4 bases at J, with 10 bases in the middle. The germline CDR1 and CDR2 sequences are MGHDK and SYGVNS. There are 14 residues in the CDR3.

V usage is TRBV6-1 and J usage is TRBJ2-5; D is unclear. Germline V gene data show CDR1 as MNHNS and CDR2 as SASEGT. V gave up 4 bases and J gave up 5 bases, with 23 bases separating them. The CDR3 extends over 17 amino acids. This chain's CDR3 is CASSGSEGVLRLETQYF. The CDR3 DNA reads TGTGCCAGCAGTGGGAGTGAAGGCGTATTACGGTTGGAGACCCAGTACTTC.

The rearrangement joins TRBV7-2 to TRBJ2-7; D perhaps matches TRBD2 (7 bases). Between the trimmed V and J ends, which lost 4 bases and 5 bases, there was a span of 18 bases. This CDR3 spans 15 amino acids. CDR1 is SGHTA, CDR2 FQGNSA, per germline. CDR3 coding DNA: TGTGCCAGCAGCTACAAGGGGGGAGGGCCACACGAGCAGTACTTC. Its translation is CASSYKGGGPHEQYF.

On this clone itself: One end of the junction varies from germline; a read error may be responsible. CDR3 region: CASSRGLTNNEQFF. The CDR3 DNA reads as TGTGCTAGCAGCAGAGGACTCACGAACAATGAGCAGTTCTTC. The chain combines TRBV7-7 with TRBJ2-1; D perhaps matches TRBD2 (5 bases). CDR1 SSHAT and CDR2 FNYEAQ come from the germline V gene (reference sequence). This CDR3 spans 14 amino acids. The complete variable domain, with remaining parts taken from reference TRBV7-7 and TRBJ2-1, reads GAGVSQSPRYKVTKRGQDVTLRCDPISSHATLYWYQQALGQGPEFLTYFNYEAQPDKSGLPSDRFSAERPEGSISTLTIQRTEQRDSAMYRCASSRGLTNNEQFFGPGTRLTVL.

In DNA form, the CDR3 reads TGTGCCAGCAGCCTAGAGGCCCGACCGGAGGAAAAACTGTTTTTT. Translation gives CASSLEARPEEKLFF. The rearrangement links TRBV7-2 to TRBJ1-4, with D unresolved. This CDR3 comprises 15 residues. Deletions cut 5 bases from V and 8 bases from J, with 18 bases between. Per germline, CDR1 SGHTA and CDR2 FQGNSA.